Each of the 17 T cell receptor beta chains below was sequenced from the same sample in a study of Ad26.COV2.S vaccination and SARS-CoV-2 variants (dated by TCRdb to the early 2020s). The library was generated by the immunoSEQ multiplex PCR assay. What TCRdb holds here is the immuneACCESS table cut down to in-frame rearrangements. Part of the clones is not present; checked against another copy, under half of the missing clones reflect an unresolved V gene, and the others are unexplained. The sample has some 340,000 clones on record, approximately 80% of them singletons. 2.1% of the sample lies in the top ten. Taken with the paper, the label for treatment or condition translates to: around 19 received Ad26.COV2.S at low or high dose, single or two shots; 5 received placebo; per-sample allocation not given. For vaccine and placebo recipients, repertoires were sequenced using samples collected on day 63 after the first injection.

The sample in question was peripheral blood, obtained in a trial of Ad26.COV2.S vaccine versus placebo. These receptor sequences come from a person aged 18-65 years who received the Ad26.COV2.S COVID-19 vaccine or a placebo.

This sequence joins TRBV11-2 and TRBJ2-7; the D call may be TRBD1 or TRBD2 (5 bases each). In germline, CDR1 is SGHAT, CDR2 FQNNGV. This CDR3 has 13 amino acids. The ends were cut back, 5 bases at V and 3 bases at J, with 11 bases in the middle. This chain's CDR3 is CASSPGPSYEQYF. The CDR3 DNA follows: TGTGCCAGCAGCCCGGGACCCAGCTACGAGCAGTACTTC.

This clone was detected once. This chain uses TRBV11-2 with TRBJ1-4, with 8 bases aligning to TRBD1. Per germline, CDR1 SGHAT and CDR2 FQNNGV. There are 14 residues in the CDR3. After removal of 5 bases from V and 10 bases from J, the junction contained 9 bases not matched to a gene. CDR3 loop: CASSEGQVFGKLFF. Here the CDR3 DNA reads TGTGCCAGCAGCGAGGGACAGGTGTTTGGAAAACTGTTTTTT.

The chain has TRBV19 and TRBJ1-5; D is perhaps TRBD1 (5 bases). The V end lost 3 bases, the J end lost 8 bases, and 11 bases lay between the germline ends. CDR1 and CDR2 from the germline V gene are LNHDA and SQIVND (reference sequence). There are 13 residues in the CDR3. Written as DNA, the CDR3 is TGTGCCAGTAGTATCCGCCGGGACGAGCCCCAGCATTTT. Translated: CASSIRRDEPQHF.

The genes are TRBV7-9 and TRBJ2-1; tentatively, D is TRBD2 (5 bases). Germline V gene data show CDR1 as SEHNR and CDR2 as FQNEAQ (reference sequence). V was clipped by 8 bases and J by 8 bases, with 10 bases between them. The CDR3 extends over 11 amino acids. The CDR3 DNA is TGTGCCAGCGGGTCCGGGGATGAGCAGTTCTTC. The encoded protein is CASGSGDEQFF.

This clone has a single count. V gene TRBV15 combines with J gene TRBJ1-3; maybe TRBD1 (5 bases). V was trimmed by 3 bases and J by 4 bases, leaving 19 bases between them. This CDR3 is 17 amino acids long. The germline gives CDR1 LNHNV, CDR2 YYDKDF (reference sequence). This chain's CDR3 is CATSRYLEGQGGNTIYF. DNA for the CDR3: TGTGCCACCAGCAGGTACCTTGAAGGGCAGGGAGGAAACACCATATATTTT.

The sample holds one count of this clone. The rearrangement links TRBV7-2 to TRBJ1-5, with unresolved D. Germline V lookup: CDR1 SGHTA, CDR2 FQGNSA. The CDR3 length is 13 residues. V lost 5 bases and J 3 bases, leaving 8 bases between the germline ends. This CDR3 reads CASSLRPNQPQHF. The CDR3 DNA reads TGTGCCAGCAGCCTGCGGCCCAATCAGCCCCAGCATTTT.

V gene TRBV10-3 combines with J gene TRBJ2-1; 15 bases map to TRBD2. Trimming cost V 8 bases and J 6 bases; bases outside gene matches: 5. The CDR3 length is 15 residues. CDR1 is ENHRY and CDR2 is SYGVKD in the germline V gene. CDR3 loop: CAIRTSGGAGNEQFF. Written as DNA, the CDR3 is TGTGCCATCCGGACTAGCGGGGGGGCCGGCAATGAGCAGTTCTTC.

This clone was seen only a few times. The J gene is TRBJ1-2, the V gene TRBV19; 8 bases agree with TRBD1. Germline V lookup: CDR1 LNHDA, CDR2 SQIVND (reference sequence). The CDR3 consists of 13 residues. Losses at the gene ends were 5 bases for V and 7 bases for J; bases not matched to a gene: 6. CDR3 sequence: CASSGQGRGGYTF. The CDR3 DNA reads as TGTGCCAGTAGTGGACAGGGCCGTGGTGGCTACACCTTC.

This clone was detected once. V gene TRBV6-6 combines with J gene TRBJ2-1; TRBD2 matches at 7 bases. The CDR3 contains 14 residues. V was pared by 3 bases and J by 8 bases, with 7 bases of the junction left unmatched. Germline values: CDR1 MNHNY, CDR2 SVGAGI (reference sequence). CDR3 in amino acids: CASSYYGGYYEQFF. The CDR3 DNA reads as TGTGCCAGCAGTTATTACGGGGGGTACTATGAGCAGTTCTTC.

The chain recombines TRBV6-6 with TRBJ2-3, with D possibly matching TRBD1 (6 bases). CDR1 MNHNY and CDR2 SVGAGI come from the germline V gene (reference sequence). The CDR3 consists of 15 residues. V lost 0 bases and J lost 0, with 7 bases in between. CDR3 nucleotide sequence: TGTGCCAGCAGTTACTCAAGGGGGAGCACAGATACGCAGTATTTT. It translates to CASSYSRGSTDTQYF.

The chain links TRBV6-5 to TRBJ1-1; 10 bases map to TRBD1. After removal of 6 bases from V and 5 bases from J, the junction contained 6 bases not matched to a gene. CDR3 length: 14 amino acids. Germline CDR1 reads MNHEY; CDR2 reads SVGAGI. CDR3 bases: TGTGCCAGCAGCCGCGGGGACAGGGGTACTGAAGCTTTCTTT. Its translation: CASSRGDRGTEAFF.

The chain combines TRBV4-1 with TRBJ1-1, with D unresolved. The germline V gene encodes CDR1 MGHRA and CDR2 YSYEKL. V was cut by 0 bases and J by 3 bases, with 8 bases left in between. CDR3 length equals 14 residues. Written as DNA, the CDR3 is TGCGCCAGCAGCCAAGAACTGCGGGACACTGAAGCTTTCTTT. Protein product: CASSQELRDTEAFF.

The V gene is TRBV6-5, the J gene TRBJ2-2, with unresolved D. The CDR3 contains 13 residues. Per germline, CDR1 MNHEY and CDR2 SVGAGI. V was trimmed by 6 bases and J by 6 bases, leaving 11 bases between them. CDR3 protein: CASRVALPGELFF. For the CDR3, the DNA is TGTGCCAGCAGGGTGGCCCTTCCCGGGGAGCTGTTTTTT.

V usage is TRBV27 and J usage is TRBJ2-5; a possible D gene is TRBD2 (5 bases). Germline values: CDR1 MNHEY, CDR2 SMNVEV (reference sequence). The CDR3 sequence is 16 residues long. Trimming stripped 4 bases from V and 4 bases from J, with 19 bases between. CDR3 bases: TGTGCCAGCAGTTCCCCCCGACTAAGAACCAGAGAGACCCAGTACTTC. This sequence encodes CASSSPRLRTRETQYF.

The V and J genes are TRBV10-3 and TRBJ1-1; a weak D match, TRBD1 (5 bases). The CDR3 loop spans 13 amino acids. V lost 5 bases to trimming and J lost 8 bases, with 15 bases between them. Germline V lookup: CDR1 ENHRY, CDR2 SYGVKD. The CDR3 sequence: CAISKTATHEAFF. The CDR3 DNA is TGTGCCATCAGTAAGACAGCCACACACGAAGCTTTCTTT.

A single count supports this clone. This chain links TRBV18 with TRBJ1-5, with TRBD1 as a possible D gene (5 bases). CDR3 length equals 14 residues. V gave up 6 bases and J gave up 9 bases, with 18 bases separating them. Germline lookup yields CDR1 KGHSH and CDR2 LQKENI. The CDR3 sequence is CASSPGTQLVPQHF. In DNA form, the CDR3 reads TGTGCCAGCTCGCCCGGGACCCAGTTGGTGCCCCAGCATTTT.

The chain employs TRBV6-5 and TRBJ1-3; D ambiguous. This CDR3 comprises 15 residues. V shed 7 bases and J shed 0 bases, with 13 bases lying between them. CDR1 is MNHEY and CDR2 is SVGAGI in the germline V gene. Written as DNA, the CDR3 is TGTGCCAGCACCGGGCGGCCCTACTCTGGAAACACCATATATTTT. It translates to CASTGRPYSGNTIYF.